These 20 T cell receptor beta chains came from one sample sequenced in a study of blood T cell repertoires in COVID-19. Some clones are missing from TCRdb's copy, which holds only in-frame ones; the method was immunoSEQ multiplex PCR. The sample lists 200,000 to 250,000 clones, approximately 86% occurring once. Material: PBMCs or T cells enriched from blood (not recorded which). The source is a woman between 50 and 59 years old with acute COVID-19.

This sequence joins TRBV28 and TRBJ1-2; D possibly corresponds to TRBD1 (5 bases). Germline V gene lookup returns CDR1 MDHEN and CDR2 SYDVKM. This CDR3 comprises 13 residues. V was shortened by 3 bases and J by 4 bases, with 9 bases between the two germline ends. The CDR3 loop reads CASSLSQVYGYTF. DNA for the CDR3: TGTGCCAGCAGTTTGTCACAGGTCTATGGCTACACCTTC.

The V gene is TRBV30, the J gene TRBJ1-6; tentative D call: TRBD1 (5 bases). The length of the CDR3 is 15 residues. V was trimmed by 0 bases and J by 7 bases, leaving 13 bases between them. Germline CDR1 and CDR2: GTSNPN and SVGIG (reference sequence). CDR3 region: CAWSVAGGGNSPLHF. CDR3 in DNA: TGTGCCTGGAGTGTAGCCGGGGGGGGAAATTCACCCCTCCACTTT.

V and J are TRBV28 and TRBJ1-6, with a possible D match to TRBD1 (5 bases). Trimming pared 8 bases from V and 11 bases from J, leaving 13 bases between. This CDR3 is built from 12 residues. Germline CDR1 and CDR2: MDHEN and SYDVKM. CDR3 coding DNA: TGTGCCAGCCTCAGGGTGGCGACACCCCTCCACTTT. Its protein is CASLRVATPLHF.

This chain connects TRBV5-4 to TRBJ2-7; D is possibly TRBD1 (6 bases). Trimming pared 4 bases from V and 2 bases from J, leaving 10 bases between. The CDR3 extends over 13 amino acids. Per the germline V gene, CDR1 is SGHNT and CDR2 is YYREEE (reference sequence). The CDR3 DNA reads TGTGCCAGCAGCCTGACAGGCGCCTACGAGCAGTACTTC. This sequence encodes CASSLTGAYEQYF.

The chain carries TRBV28 and TRBJ1-3, with 9 bases lining up with TRBD1. The CDR3 totals 15 residues. Germline CDR1 is MDHEN and CDR2 is SYDVKM. V trimming: 7 bases; J trimming: 5 bases; junction bases outside the gene matches: 9. The CDR3 DNA reads TGTGCCAGCACCCCCGGGACAGGGACAAGAAACACCATATATTTT. As protein: CASTPGTGTRNTIYF.

V gene TRBV27 combines with J gene TRBJ2-1, with D possibly TRBD1 on 7 matching bases. The CDR3 runs to 19 residues. The V and J ends lost 2 bases and 5 bases respectively, with 25 bases between them. CDR1 is MNHEY and CDR2 is SMNVEV in the germline V gene (reference sequence). The CDR3 reads CASSLRGRRGDRFHNEQFF. The CDR3, as DNA: TGTGCCAGCAGTTTACGAGGGAGAAGGGGGGACAGATTCCACAATGAGCAGTTCTTC.

The chain carries TRBV29-1 and TRBJ1-1, with D possibly TRBD1 on 5 matching bases. This CDR3 is built from 14 residues. Trimming stripped 1 base from V and 4 bases from J, with 13 bases between. Germline loops: CDR1 SQVTM, CDR2 ANQGSEA. CDR3 DNA: TGCAGCGTTGAAGTTTCGGCCAGGGCCACTGAAGCTTTCTTT. Translated, it gives CSVEVSARATEAFF. Full variable domain (missing parts from reference TRBV29-1 and TRBJ1-1): SAVISQKPSRDICQRGTSLTIQCQVDSQVTMMFWYRQQPGQSLTLIATANQGSEATYESGFVIDKFPISRPNLTFSTLTVSNMSPEDSSIYLCSVEVSARATEAFFGQGTRLTVV.

V gene TRBV28 combines with J gene TRBJ1-4; TRBD1 is a possible D gene (5 bases). V dropped 11 bases and J dropped 4 bases, with 17 bases sitting between them. Germline CDR1 and CDR2: MDHEN and SYDVKM. The CDR3 spans 14 residues. This CDR3 is CARNYGTHNEKLFF. For the CDR3, the DNA is TGTGCCCGTAATTACGGGACTCATAATGAAAAACTGTTTTTT.

The chain joins TRBV28 to TRBJ2-7; D remains unclear. The CDR3 has 17 residues. V was trimmed by 3 bases and J by 1 base, leaving 19 bases between them. In germline, CDR1 is MDHEN, CDR2 SYDVKM. Here the CDR3 DNA reads TGTGCCAGCAGTTTTGATTGGCGACTTCAGAGTTCCTACGAGCAGTACTTC. Translation gives CASSFDWRLQSSYEQYF.

V and J are TRBV3-1 (or the pseudogene TRBV3-2) and TRBJ2-7; D may be TRBD2 (5 bases). Trimming left V 4 bases short and J 0 bases short, with 10 bases between. CDR3 size: 14 residues. Germline values: CDR1 LGHDT, CDR2 YNNKEL (reference sequence). The CDR3, as DNA: TGTGCCAGCAGCCCAGCGGAAGACTCCTACGAGCAGTACTTC. Translated, it gives CASSPAEDSYEQYF.

The V call is TRBV30, the J call TRBJ2-7, with D possibly matching TRBD2 (6 bases). V was pared by 5 bases and J by 7 bases, with 18 bases between. CDR3 length: 13 amino acids. The germline CDR1 and CDR2 sequences are GTSNPN and SVGIG (reference sequence). The CDR3 DNA is TGTGCCTGGCGAGAGGGCGGGGCCTCTGAGCAGTACTTC. Protein: CAWREGGASEQYF. Full variable domain (outside the CDR3, taken from reference TRBV30 and TRBJ2-7): SQTIHQWPATLVQPVGSPLSLECTVEGTSNPNLYWYRQAAGRGLQLLFYSVGIGQISSEVPQNLSASRPQDRQFILSSKKLLLSDSGFYLCAWREGGASEQYFGPGTRLTVT.

The CDR3 DNA is TGTGCCAGCAGTGAAGGCCCTAGCGGGTTCTACGAGCAGTACTTC. Translation: CASSEGPSGFYEQYF. V and J are TRBV2 and TRBJ2-7; 8 bases agree with TRBD2. CDR3 length equals 15 residues. Germline V gene data show CDR1 as SNHLY and CDR2 as FYNNEI. Unmatched junction bases numbered 5, after V lost 1 base and J lost 3 bases.

J is TRBJ1-4 and V is TRBV3-1 (or the pseudogene TRBV3-2), with D maybe TRBD1 (5 bases). Germline-derived CDR1 and CDR2 are LGHDT and YNNKEL (reference sequence). The CDR3 extends over 14 amino acids. Trimming took off 7 bases at V and 0 bases at J, with 9 bases between the two ends. The CDR3 bases are TGTGCCAGCACCAGGGCCGCAACTAATGAAAAACTGTTTTTT. It specifies CASTRAATNEKLFF.

This clone appeared a single time. Here the CDR3 DNA reads TGTGCCAGCAGTTTCCGGACAGGGTTTAATTCTGAAGCTTTCTTT. Translating gives CASSFRTGFNSEAFF. The chain combines TRBV27 with TRBJ1-1; 8 bases are a match to TRBD1. The CDR3 loop spans 15 amino acids. Losses at the gene ends were 3 bases for V and 6 bases for J; bases not matched to a gene: 9. Germline assignment: CDR1 MNHEY and CDR2 SMNVEV (reference sequence).

The chain links TRBV6-5 to TRBJ2-1; 7 bases map to TRBD2. The CDR3 has 12 amino acids. CDR1 is MNHEY and CDR2 is SVGAGI in the germline V gene. V trimming: 8 bases; J trimming: 2 bases; junction bases outside the gene matches: 0. The CDR3 coding sequence is TGTGCCAGCCGGGGGGCCTACAATGAGCAGTTCTTC. Its protein product is CASRGAYNEQFF.

V gene TRBV25-1 combines with J gene TRBJ2-6, with D maybe TRBD1 (5 bases). The CDR3 consists of 16 residues. Per germline, CDR1 MGHDK and CDR2 SYGVNS. The V end lost 4 bases, the J end lost 4 bases, and 14 bases lay between the germline ends. CDR3 in amino acids: CASSGQGSMGANVLTF. In nucleotides, the CDR3 is TGTGCCAGCAGTGGGCAGGGAAGTATGGGGGCCAACGTCCTGACTTTC. Supplemented by reference TRBV25-1 and TRBJ2-6, the full variable domain reads EADIYQTPRYLVIGTGKKITLECSQTMGHDKMYWYQQDPGMELHLIHYSYGVNSTEKGDLSSESTVSRIRTEHFPLTLESARPSHTSQYLCASSGQGSMGANVLTFGAGSRLTVL.

The CDR3 bases are TGTGCCAGCGGGCGGACCGCGGGGGATCAGCCCCAGCATTTT. Amino acids: CASGRTAGDQPQHF. This rearrangement joins TRBV28 to TRBJ1-5; TRBD1 might be the D (5 bases). The CDR3 contains 14 residues. In germline, CDR1 is MDHEN, CDR2 SYDVKM. The V end lost 8 bases, the J end lost 5 bases, and 16 bases lay between the germline ends.

This chain links TRBV5-1 with TRBJ1-2; 11 nucleotides align to TRBD1. The germline V gene encodes CDR1 SGHRS and CDR2 YFSETQ. V was pared by 4 bases and J by 4 bases, with 6 bases of the junction left unmatched. The CDR3 runs to 15 residues. The CDR3 loop is CASSVTGTGGYGYTF. The CDR3 nucleotides read TGCGCCAGCAGCGTTACCGGGACAGGGGGCTATGGCTACACCTTC.

This clone has only one observation. This chain links TRBV3-1 (or the pseudogene TRBV3-2) with TRBJ2-7; D remains unclear. Trimming cost V 4 bases and J 3 bases, with 7 bases left between them. This CDR3 is 12 amino acids long. Germline-derived CDR1 and CDR2 are LGHDT and YNNKEL (reference sequence). The CDR3 protein is CASSRGFYEQYF. The CDR3 coding sequence is TGTGCCAGCAGCCGCGGCTTCTACGAGCAGTACTTC.

The chain is built from TRBV11-2 and TRBJ1-1; D might be TRBD1 (6 bases). Between the trimmed V and J ends, which lost 4 bases and 4 bases, there was a span of 13 bases. Germline V gene lookup returns CDR1 SGHAT and CDR2 FQNNGV. The CDR3 runs 14 residues. The CDR3: CASSSWGLGTEAFF. The CDR3 bases are TGTGCCAGCAGCTCTTGGGGGCTCGGCACTGAAGCTTTCTTT.